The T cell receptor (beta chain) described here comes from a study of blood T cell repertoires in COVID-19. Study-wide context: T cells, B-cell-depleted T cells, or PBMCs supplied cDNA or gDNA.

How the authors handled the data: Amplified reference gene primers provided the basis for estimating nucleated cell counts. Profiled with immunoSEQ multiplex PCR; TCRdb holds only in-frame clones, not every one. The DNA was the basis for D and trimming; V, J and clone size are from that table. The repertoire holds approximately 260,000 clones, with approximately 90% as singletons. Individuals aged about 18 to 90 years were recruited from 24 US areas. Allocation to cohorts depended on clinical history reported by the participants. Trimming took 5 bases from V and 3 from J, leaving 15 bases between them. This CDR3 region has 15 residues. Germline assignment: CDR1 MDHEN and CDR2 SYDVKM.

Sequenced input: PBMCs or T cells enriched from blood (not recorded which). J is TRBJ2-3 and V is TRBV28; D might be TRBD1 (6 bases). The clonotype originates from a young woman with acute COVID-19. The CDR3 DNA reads TGTGCCAGCAGTCAAGCAGGGGCAGTAACAGATACGCAGTATTTT. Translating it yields CASSQAGAVTDTQYF.